This TCR beta chain is from a study of CD8 T cells in ankylosing spondylitis. Whole-study results and caveats: In ankylosing spondylitis blood, a motif of roughly 8 highly homologous TCR beta variants appeared characteristic. Clones linked to disease were reported to show significant enrichment in matched ankylosing spondylitis synovial fluid. Relatively scarce in peripheral blood, disease-linked clones were CD8+.

It was by quantitative 5'-RACE with molecular barcodes that TCR beta libraries were made. TCRdb reanalysed the 5' RACE reads using MiXCR and keeps one entry per CDR3 protein. The table shows approximately 42,000 distinct CDR3 sequences, with 3% to 4% occurring only once. This clonotype was picked up many times. What it binds is not known. The CDR3 spans 15 residues. V shed 0 bases and J shed 0 bases, with 4 bases lying between them. Germline CDR1 and CDR2: SGDLS and YYNGEE. The TCR comes from a female donor with ankylosing spondylitis or in good health (not recorded which). Sequenced input: blood, either unsorted or a sorted T cell fraction (not recorded which). V and J are TRBV9 and TRBJ1-6; D is undetermined. The CDR3, as DNA: TGTGCCAGCAGCGTAGACACCTCCTATAATTCACCCCTCCACTTT. It yields the protein CASSVDTSYNSPLHF.